These T cell receptor beta chains were read from a single sample in a study of identical twins. TCRdb redid the calling of the 5' RACE reads with MiXCR, one entry per CDR3 protein. The top ten clones hold more than 8% of a sample with a few hundred thousand distinct CDR3 sequences, roughly a tenth of them seen once. Sample: memory T cells sorted from blood. Receptor source: a middle-aged man in good health. Each CDR3 is given with its conserved first and last residue. The D gene is left open where the match is weak. A clone size is listed for some rows: how often the clone was seen (once, few, many), or a class if it is expanded.

d_call clone_size j_call cdr3_length v_call cdr3_nt cdr3_aa
NA many TRBJ2-5 12 TRBV29-1 TGCAGCGTTGGTCAGGGAAGAGAGACCCAGTACTTC CSVGQGRETQYF
NA medium-sized TRBJ2-2 14 TRBV12-3/TRBV12-4 TGTGCCAGCAGTCCGCATTTAGACACCGGGGAGCTGTTTTTT CASSPHLDTGELFF
NA NA TRBJ2-5 14 TRBV14 TGTGCCAGCAGCCCTACCATCAGGGGAGAGACCCAGTACTTC CASSPTIRGETQYF
NA once TRBJ2-2 13 TRBV6-1 TGTGCCACCGGCCCAGCCAACACCGTGGAGCTGTTTTTT CATGPANTVELFF
NA many TRBJ2-1 21 TRBV20-1 TGCAGTGCTAGAGTACATTCCTTAAGTGCCGGACCCCGTTCCTTCTACAATGAGCAGTTCTTC CSARVHSLSAGPRSFYNEQFF
TRBD2 few TRBJ2-7 13 TRBV24-1 TGTGCCACCAGTGGTGGACTAGCCGGCGAGCAGTACTTC CATSGGLAGEQYF
NA NA TRBJ2-1 15 TRBV11-2 TGTGCCAGCAGCCCAGGGCTTGGCGAGGCGGATGAGCAGTTCTTC CASSPGLGEADEQFF
NA few TRBJ1-2 16 TRBV4-3 TGCGCCAGCAGCCGGACCCGGGACGGTATTTTCTATGGCTACACCTTC CASSRTRDGIFYGYTF
TRBD2 NA TRBJ2-3 18 TRBV4-2 TGTGCCAGCAGCCAAGGGCTAGCGGGAGGGCCGAGGGCAGATACGCAGTATTTT CASSQGLAGGPRADTQYF
NA NA TRBJ2-1 18 TRBV20-1 TGCAGTGCTAGAGTACTGGGACAGGGGACTAGCGGAAACAATGAGCAGTTCTTC CSARVLGQGTSGNNEQFF
NA many TRBJ2-3 13 TRBV29-1 TGCAGCGCCTCCCGGGGCGCGATAGATACGCAGTATTTT CSASRGAIDTQYF
NA few TRBJ2-7 13 TRBV3-1 TGTGCCAGCAGCCAAAATGGCGGCTACGAGCAGTACTTC CASSQNGGYEQYF
NA many TRBJ2-1 15 TRBV18 TGTGCCAGCTCACCGTGGGGGGACTCCTACAATGAGCAGTTCTTC CASSPWGDSYNEQFF
NA NA TRBJ2-5 13 TRBV20-1 TGCAGTGCTAGAGTCGGATGGGGGGAGACCCAGTACTTC CSARVGWGETQYF
NA NA TRBJ1-4 15 TRBV4-2 TGTGCCAGCAGCCAAGGGGACGGTGTTCAAGAAAAACTGTTTTTT CASSQGDGVQEKLFF
TRBD2 many TRBJ2-6 17 TRBV10-3 TGTGCCACCAGGGGCACTAGCGGGGGGGCTGGGGCCAACGTCCTGACTTTC CATRGTSGGAGANVLTF
TRBD1 NA TRBJ2-7 14 TRBV6-1 TGTGCCAGCAATGAAGGGGGCAATGGTTACGAGCAGTACTTC CASNEGGNGYEQYF
NA many TRBJ1-3 12 TRBV28 TGTGCCAGCAACGATGCTCGAAACACCATATATTTT CASNDARNTIYF
TRBD1 many TRBJ1-5 15 TRBV12-3/TRBV12-4 TGTGCCAGCAGTTTAGGACAGGGGGGCAGTCAGCCCCAGCATTTT CASSLGQGGSQPQHF
TRBD1 many TRBJ2-7 14 TRBV3-1 TGTGCCAGCAGCTTATGGGACAGACAACTCGAGCAGTACTTC CASSLWDRQLEQYF
NA few TRBJ1-5 14 TRBV20-1 TGCAGTGCCTTATCGGACATCAGCAATCAGCCCCAGCATTTT CSALSDISNQPQHF
NA many TRBJ2-7 13 TRBV5-6 TGTGCCAGCAGCTTGGGACAGAGCTACGAGCAGTACTTC CASSLGQSYEQYF
NA NA TRBJ1-3 16 TRBV7-2 TGTGCCAGCAGCCCATTTGGGGCCGTCTCTGGAAACACCATATATTTT CASSPFGAVSGNTIYF
NA NA TRBJ2-1 17 TRBV11-1 TGTGCCAGCAGCTCCAGGAGGGGGGAGGTCTCAGGGAATGAGCAGTTCTTC CASSSRRGEVSGNEQFF